This TCR beta chain comes out of a study of control samples from healthy donors and cancer patients. The junction had 9 bases not matched to a gene; V was cut back by 6 bases and J by 6 bases. This CDR3 is 15 amino acids long. Germline CDR1 reads MNHEY; CDR2 reads SVGAGI. The table came from immunoSEQ multiplex PCR; TCRdb's copy has only in-frame clones and leaves some out. The sample yields 55,000 to 65,000 clones, approximately 87% seen once. Specimen: PBMCs. The chain carries TRBV6-5 and TRBJ2-1, with 9 nucleotides matching TRBD1. This receptor was identified in a woman aged 55-70 years with lung cancer. Written as DNA, the CDR3 is TGTGCCAGCAGGCCCTGGACAGGGGTTGGCAATGAGCAGTTCTTC. Encoded protein: CASRPWTGVGNEQFF.